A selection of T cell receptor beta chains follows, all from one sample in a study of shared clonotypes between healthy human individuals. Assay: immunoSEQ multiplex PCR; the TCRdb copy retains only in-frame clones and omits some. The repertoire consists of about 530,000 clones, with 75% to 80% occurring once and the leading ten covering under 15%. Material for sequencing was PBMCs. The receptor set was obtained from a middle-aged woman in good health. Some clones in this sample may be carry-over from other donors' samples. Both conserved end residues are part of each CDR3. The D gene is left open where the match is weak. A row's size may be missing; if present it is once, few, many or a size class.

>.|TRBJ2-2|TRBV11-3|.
TGTGCCAGCAGCTCCAGTCTAGCAGACACCGGGGAGCTGTTTTTT
CASSSSLADTGELFF
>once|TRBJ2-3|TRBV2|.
TGTGCCAGCAGTGAATACCCAGCGGCTGGCACAGATACGCAGTATTTT
CASSEYPAAGTDTQYF
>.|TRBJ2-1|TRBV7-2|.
TGTGCCAGCAGCCCCGATTGGCCCCTCTATGAGCAGTTCTTC
CASSPDWPLYEQFF
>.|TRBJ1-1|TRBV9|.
TGTGCCAGCAGCGCTTCGGGGAACACTGAAGCTTTCTTT
CASSASGNTEAFF
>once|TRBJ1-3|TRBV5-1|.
TGCGCCAGCAGCTTTCTGAGTGGTCTATTAGGAAACACCATATATTTT
CASSFLSGLLGNTIYF
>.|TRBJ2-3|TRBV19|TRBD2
TGTGCCAGTACCCCCGCCAGAGGCGGGAGGGTAGATACGCAGTATTTT
CASTPARGGRVDTQYF
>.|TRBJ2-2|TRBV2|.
TGTGCCAGCAGGGCCCTGAGGGGAGGCACCGGGGAGCTGTTTTTT
CASRALRGGTGELFF
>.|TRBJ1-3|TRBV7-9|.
TGTGCCAGCAGCCCAGGGCCAGGCCGGATCTCTGGAAACACCATATATTTT
CASSPGPGRISGNTIYF
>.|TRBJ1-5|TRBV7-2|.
TGTGCCAGCAGCTTAGGAGACCGACATCAGCCCCAGCATTTT
CASSLGDRHQPQHF
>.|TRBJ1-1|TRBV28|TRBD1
TGTGCGGTTGACAGGGTGAGGGGACCTGAAGCTTTCTTT
CAVDRVRGPEAFF
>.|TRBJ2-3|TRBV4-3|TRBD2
TGCGCCAGCAGCCAACAAACTAGCGGGGGCCTCACAGATACGCAGTATTTT
CASSQQTSGGLTDTQYF
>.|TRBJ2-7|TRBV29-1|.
TGCAGCGCTGAGGTTTTGGAGGGCGGTATCTACGAGCAGTACTTC
CSAEVLEGGIYEQYF
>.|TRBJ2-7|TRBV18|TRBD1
TGTGCCAGCTCACCCATAAGTGGACAGGGGGACGAGCAGTACTTC
CASSPISGQGDEQYF
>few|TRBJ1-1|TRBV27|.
TGTGCCACCAAAACCGCGACAGGGAACACTGAAGCTTTCTTT
CATKTATGNTEAFF
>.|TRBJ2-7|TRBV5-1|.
TGCGCCAGCAGCTATGAAGTTGGGTACGAGCAGTACTTC
CASSYEVGYEQYF
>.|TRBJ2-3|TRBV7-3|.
TGTGCCAGCAGCTTAGCCGGGGACACAGATACGCAGTATTTT
CASSLAGDTDTQYF
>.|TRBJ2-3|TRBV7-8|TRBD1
TGTGCCAGCAGCCCCGACAGGGTGAGCACAGATACGCAGTATTTT
CASSPDRVSTDTQYF
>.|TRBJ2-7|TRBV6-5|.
TGTGCCAGCAGTAAGGACGGGACGAGCTCCTACGAGCAGTACTTC
CASSKDGTSSYEQYF
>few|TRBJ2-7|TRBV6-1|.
TGTGCCAGCAGGGGGGCACAGGGACTCTACGAGCAGTACTTC
CASRGAQGLYEQYF
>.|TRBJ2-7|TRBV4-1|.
TGCGCCAGCAGCCAGGGACCGTCAGGCTCCTACGAGCAGTACTTC
CASSQGPSGSYEQYF
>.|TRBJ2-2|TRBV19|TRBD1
TGTGCCAGTAGTGCACAGGGGTGGGACACCGGGGAGCTGTTTTTT
CASSAQGWDTGELFF
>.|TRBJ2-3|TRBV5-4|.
TGTGCCAGCAGCTCAACCCGTGGAGTAGCCACGGATACGCAGTATTTT
CASSSTRGVATDTQYF
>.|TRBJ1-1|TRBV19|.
TGTGCCAGTAGTATGTCACGGGACACTGAAGCTTTCTTT
CASSMSRDTEAFF
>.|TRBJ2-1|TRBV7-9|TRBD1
TGTGCCAGCAGCTCAGGACAGGGTTCCTACAATGAGCAGTTCTTC
CASSSGQGSYNEQFF
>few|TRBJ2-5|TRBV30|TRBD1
TGTGCCTGGAGCAAGGGGACAGGGAGAGAGACCCAGTACTTC
CAWSKGTGRETQYF
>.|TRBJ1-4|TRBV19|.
TGTGCCAGTACCGCCTCGGGCGCAACTAATGAAAAACTGTTTTTT
CASTASGATNEKLFF
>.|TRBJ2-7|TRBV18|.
TGTGCCAGCTCACCACTCCAAACGGGCGAGCAGTACTTC
CASSPLQTGEQYF
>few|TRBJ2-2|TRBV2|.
TGTGCCAGCAGTGAAGCAGTGACCACCGGGGAGCTGTTTTTT
CASSEAVTTGELFF